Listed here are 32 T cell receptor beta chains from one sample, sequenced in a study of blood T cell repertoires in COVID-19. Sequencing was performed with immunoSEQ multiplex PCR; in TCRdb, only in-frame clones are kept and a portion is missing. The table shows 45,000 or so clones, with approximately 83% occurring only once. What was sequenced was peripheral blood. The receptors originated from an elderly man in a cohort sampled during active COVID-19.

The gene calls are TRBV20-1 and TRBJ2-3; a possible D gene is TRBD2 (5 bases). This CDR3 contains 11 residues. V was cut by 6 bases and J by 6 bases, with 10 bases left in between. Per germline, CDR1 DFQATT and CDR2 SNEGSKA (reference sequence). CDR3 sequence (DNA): TGCAGTGCCTTTAGCGCCGATACGCAGTATTTT. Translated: CSAFSADTQYF.

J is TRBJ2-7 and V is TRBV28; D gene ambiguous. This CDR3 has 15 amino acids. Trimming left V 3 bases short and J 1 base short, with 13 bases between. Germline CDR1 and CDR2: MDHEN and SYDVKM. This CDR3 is CASSFVRMISYEQYF. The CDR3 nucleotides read TGTGCCAGCAGTTTTGTGAGGATGATATCCTACGAGCAGTACTTC. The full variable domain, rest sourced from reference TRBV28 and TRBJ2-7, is DVKVTQSSRYLVKRTGEKVFLECVQDMDHENMFWYRQDPGLGLRLIYFSYDVKMKEKGDIPEGYSVSREKKERFSLILESASTNQTSMYLCASSFVRMISYEQYFGPGTRLTVT.

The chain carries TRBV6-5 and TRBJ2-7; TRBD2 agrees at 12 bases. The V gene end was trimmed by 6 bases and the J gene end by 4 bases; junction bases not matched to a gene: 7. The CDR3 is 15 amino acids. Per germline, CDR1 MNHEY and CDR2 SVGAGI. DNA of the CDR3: TGTGCCAGCAGGGGGGGACTAGCGGGCAATTACGAGCAGTACTTC. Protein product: CASRGGLAGNYEQYF.

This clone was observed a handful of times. The DNA for the CDR3 is TGTGCCAGCAGCGGATCCACGGTGACGGGGGTGAGTGGCTACACCTTC. The encoded protein is CASSGSTVTGVSGYTF. The V and J genes are TRBV9 and TRBJ1-2, with D maybe TRBD1 (5 bases). Germline CDR1 and CDR2: SGDLS and YYNGEE. With 3 bases removed from V and 7 bases from J, the gap between germline ends came to 22 bases. The CDR3 is 16 residues long.

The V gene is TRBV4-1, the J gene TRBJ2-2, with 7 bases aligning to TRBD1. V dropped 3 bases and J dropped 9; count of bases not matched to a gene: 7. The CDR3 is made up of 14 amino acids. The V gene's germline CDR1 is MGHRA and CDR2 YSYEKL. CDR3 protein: CASSQTGQVRELFF. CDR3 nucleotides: TGCGCCAGCAGCCAGACTGGACAGGTTCGGGAGCTGTTTTTT.

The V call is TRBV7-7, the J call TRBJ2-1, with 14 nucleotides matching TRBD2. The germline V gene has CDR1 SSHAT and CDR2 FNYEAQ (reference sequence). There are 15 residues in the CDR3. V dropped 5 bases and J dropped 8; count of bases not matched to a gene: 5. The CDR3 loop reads CASSPKGLAGDEQFF. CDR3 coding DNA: TGTGCCAGCAGCCCCAAGGGACTAGCGGGAGATGAGCAGTTCTTC.

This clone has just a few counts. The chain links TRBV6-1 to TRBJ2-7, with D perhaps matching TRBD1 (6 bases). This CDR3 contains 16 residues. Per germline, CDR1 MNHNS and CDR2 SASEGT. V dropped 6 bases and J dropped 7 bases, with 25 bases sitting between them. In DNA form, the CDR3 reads TGTGCCAGCAGCGAACAAAATCGACAGGCCCATCGGGAGCAGTACTTC. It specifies CASSEQNRQAHREQYF.

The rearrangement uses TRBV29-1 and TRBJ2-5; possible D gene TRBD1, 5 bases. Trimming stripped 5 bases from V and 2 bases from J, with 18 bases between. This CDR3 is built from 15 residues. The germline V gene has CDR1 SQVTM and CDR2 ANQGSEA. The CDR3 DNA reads TGCAGCGTTCAGCAGGGATCTTCTCAACAAGAGACCCAGTACTTC. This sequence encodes CSVQQGSSQQETQYF.

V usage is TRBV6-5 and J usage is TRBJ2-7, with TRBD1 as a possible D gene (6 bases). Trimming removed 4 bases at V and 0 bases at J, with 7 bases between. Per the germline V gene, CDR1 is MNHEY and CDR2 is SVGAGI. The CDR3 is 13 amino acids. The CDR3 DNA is TGTGCCAGCAGTTTGACAGGCTCCTACGAGCAGTACTTC. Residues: CASSLTGSYEQYF.

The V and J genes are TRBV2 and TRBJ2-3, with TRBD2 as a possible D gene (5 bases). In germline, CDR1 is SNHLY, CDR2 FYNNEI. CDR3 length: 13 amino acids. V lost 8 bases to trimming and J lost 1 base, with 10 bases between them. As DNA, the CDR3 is TGTGCCAGCGCGAGGCGGGGCACAGATACGCAGTATTTT. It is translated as CASARRGTDTQYF.

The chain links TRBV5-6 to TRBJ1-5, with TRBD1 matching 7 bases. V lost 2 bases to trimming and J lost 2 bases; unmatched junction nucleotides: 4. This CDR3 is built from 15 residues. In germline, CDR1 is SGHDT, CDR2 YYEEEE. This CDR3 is CASSFAGGGNQPQHF. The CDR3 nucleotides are TGTGCCAGCAGCTTCGCAGGGGGAGGCAATCAGCCCCAGCATTTT.

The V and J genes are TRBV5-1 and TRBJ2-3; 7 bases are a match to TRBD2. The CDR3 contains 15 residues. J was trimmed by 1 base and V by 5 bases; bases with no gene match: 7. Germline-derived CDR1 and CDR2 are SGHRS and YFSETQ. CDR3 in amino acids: CASSRASGRTDTQYF. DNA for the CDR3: TGCGCCAGCAGTCGGGCTAGCGGCCGCACAGATACGCAGTATTTT.

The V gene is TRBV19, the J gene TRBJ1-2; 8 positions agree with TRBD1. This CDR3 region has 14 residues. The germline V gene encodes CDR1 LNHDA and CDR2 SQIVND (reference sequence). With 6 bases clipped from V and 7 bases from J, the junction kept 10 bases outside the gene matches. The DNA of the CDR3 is TGTGCCAGTAGATCGGACAGGGTACGAGGTGGCTACACCTTC. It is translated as CASRSDRVRGGYTF.

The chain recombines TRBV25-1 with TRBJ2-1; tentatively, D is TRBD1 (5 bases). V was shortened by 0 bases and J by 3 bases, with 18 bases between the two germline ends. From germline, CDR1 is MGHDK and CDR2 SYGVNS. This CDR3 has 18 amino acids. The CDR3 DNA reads TGTGCCAGCAGTGAATACATTCGTAGGGGTCGCTTCTACAATGAGCAGTTCTTC. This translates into CASSEYIRRGRFYNEQFF.

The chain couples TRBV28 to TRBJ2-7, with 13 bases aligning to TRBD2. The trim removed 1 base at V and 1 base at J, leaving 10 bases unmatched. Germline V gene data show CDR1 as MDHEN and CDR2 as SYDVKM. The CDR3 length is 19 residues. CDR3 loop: CASSLLGGGLAGVSYEQYF. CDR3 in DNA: TGTGCCAGCAGTTTATTAGGGGGCGGACTAGCGGGAGTATCCTACGAGCAGTACTTC.

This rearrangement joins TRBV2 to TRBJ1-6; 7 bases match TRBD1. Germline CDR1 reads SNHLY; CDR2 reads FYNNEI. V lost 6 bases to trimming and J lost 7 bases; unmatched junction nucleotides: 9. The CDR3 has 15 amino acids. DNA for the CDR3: TGTGCCAGCAGATCCACAGGGGTGAGCAATTCACCCCTCCACTTT. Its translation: CASRSTGVSNSPLHF.

CDR3 coding DNA: TGTGCCACCAGTGATCGGACTAGCGGGAGGTCCAGGAGCACAGATACGCAGTATTTT. Its translation is CATSDRTSGRSRSTDTQYF. The chain uses TRBV24-1 and TRBJ2-3, with 14 bases aligning to TRBD2. Germline CDR1 KGHDR, CDR2 SFDVKD. Germline trimming cut 3 bases from V and 0 bases from J; bases unmatched to any gene: 7. The CDR3 covers 19 residues.

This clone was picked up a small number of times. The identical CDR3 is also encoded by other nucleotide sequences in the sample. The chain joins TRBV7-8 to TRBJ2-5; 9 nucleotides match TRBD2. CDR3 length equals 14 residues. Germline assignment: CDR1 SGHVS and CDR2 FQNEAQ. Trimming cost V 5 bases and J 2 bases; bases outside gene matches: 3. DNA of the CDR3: TGTGCCAGCAGCCTGACTAGCGGACAAGAGACCCAGTACTTC. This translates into CASSLTSGQETQYF.

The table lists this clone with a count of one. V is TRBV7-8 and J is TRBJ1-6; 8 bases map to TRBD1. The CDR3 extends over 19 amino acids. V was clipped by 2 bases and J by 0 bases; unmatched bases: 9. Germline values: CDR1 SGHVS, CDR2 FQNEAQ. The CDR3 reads CASSLSWRQGSSYNSPLHF. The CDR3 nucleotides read TGTGCCAGCAGCTTAAGTTGGAGACAGGGGAGCTCCTATAATTCACCCCTCCACTTT.

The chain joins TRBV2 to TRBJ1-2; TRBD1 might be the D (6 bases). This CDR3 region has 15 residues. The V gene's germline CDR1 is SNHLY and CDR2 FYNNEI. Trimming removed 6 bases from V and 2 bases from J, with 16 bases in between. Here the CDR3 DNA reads TGTGCCAGCAGACTAGGGCAGGGGAGAAACTATGGCTACACCTTC. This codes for CASRLGQGRNYGYTF.

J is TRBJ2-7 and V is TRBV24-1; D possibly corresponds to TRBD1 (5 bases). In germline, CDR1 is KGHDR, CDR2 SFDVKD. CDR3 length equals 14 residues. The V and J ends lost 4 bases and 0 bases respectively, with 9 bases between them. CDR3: CATSDPGSSYEQYF. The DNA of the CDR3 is TGTGCCACCAGTGACCCAGGGTCCTCCTACGAGCAGTACTTC.

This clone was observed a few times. The CDR3 DNA follows: TGTGCCAGCAGCACCCTATTGGTGGCAGGCAGTTATGGCTACACCTTC. The encoded protein is CASSTLLVAGSYGYTF. This sequence joins TRBV11-2 and TRBJ1-2; D is uncertain. Germline V gene sequence: CDR1 SGHAT, CDR2 FQNNGV. Trimming shortened V by 5 bases and J by 5 bases, and 21 bases separated the two germline ends. This CDR3 is built from 16 residues.

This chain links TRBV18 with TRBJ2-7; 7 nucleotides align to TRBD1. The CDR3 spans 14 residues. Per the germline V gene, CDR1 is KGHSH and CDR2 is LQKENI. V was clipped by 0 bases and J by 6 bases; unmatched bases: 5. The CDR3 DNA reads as TGTGCCAGCTCACCACCGGGGACAGTGCTCGAGCAGTACTTC. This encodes CASSPPGTVLEQYF.

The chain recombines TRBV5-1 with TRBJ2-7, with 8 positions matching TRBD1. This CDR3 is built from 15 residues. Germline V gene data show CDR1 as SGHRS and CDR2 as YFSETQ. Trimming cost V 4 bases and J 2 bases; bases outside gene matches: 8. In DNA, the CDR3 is TGCGCCAGCAGCGATTGGGGGACAGGCACCTACGAGCAGTACTTC. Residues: CASSDWGTGTYEQYF.

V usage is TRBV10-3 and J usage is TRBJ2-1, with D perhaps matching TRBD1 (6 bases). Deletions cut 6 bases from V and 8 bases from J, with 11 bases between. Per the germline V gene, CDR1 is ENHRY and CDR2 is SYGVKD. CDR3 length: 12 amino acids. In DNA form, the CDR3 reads TGTGCCATCAGGCCACAGGGTTATGAGCAGTTCTTC. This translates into CAIRPQGYEQFF.

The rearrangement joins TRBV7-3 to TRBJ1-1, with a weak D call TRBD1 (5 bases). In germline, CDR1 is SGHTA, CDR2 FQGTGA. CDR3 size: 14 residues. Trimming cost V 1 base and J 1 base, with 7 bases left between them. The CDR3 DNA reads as TGTGCCAGCAGCTTAAATACAGGGAACACTGAAGCTTTCTTT. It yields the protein CASSLNTGNTEAFF.

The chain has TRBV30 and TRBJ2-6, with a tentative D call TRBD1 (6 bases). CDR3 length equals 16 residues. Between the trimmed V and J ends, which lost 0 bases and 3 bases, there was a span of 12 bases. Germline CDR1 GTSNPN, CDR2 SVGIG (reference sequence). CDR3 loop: CAWSVIYRDGANVLTF. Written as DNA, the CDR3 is TGTGCCTGGAGTGTAATATACAGGGATGGGGCCAACGTCCTGACTTTC.

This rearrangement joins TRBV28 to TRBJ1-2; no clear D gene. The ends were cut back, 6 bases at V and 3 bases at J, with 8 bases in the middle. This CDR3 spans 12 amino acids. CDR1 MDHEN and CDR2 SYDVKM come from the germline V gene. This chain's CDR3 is CASSSDYYGYTF. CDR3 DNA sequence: TGTGCCAGCAGCTCGGACTACTATGGCTACACCTTC.

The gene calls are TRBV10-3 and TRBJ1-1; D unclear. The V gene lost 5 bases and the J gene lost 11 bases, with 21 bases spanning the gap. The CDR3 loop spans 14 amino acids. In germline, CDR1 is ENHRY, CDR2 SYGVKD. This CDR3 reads CAISRGGARGDAFF. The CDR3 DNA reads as TGTGCCATCAGTCGGGGAGGCGCGAGAGGAGATGCTTTCTTT.

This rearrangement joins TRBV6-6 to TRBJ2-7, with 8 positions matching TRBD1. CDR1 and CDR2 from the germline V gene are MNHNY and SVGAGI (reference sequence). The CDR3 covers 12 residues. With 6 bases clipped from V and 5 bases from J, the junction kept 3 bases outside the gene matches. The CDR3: CASSGQGNEQYF. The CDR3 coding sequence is TGTGCCAGCAGCGGACAGGGAAACGAGCAGTACTTC.

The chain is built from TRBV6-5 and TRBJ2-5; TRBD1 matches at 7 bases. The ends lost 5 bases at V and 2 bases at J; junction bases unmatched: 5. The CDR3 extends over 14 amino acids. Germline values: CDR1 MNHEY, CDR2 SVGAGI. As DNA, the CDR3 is TGTGCCAGCAGTATCAGGACAGGACAAGAGACCCAGTACTTC. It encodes CASSIRTGQETQYF.

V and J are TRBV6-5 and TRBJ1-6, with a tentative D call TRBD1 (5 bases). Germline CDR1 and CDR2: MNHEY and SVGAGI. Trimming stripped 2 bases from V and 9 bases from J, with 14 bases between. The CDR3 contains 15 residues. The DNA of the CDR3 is TGTGCCAGCAGTTACCGTGTGACAGTGGGTTCACCCCTCCACTTT. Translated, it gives CASSYRVTVGSPLHF.